This record covers a single TCR beta chain. Its cognate antigen is unknown. This specimen comes from a study of T cell clonotyping in hematopoietic cell transplantation. Assay: immunoSEQ multiplex PCR; the TCRdb copy retains only in-frame clones and omits some. The table shows approximately 41,000 clones, with nearly 97% occurring only once. Overall study results and limits: Pathologically expanded recipient clonotypes increased progressively from day 30 to day 180 as diversity fell.

The CDR3 is 14 amino acids. Germline V gene lookup returns CDR1 MGHRA and CDR2 YSYEKL. V gave up 6 bases and J gave up 4 bases; unmatched junction bases: 8. This chain uses TRBV4-1 with TRBJ1-1; the match to TRBD1 covers 7 bases. The clonotype originates from a man younger than 45 in good health. Some clones in this sample may be carry-over from other donors' samples. Material for sequencing was peripheral blood mononuclear cells. The CDR3 here is CASSRQGAGTEAFF. Written as DNA, the CDR3 is TGCGCCAGCAGTCGACAGGGAGCGGGCACTGAAGCTTTCTTT.